These 13 T cell receptor beta chains originate from one sample sequenced in a study of blood T cell repertoires in COVID-19. TCRdb's copy holds only in-frame clones and misses some; the assay was immunoSEQ multiplex PCR. The profile covers about 200,000 clones, with 75% to 85% appearing a single time and around 5.4% taken by the ten largest. The sequencing input was peripheral blood. Source of these receptors: a woman between 40 and 50 years old with COVID-19, enrolled during active disease.

As concerns this clone: The same CDR3 is also encoded by other DNA sequences in this sample. The rearrangement links TRBV5-1 to TRBJ2-2; TRBD2 might be the D (6 bases). The V and J ends lost 0 bases and 4 bases respectively, with 7 bases between them. Germline lookup yields CDR1 SGHRS and CDR2 YFSETQ. This CDR3 is built from 14 residues. The CDR3 region has the DNA TGCGCCAGCAGCTTGGCCGGGGGCACCGGGGAGCTGTTTTTT. Encoded protein: CASSLAGGTGELFF.

The chain uses TRBV2 and TRBJ2-1; D is uncertain. The CDR3 length is 11 residues. V lost 3 bases and J lost 10, with 7 bases in between. The germline V gene encodes CDR1 SNHLY and CDR2 FYNNEI. The CDR3 loop is CASSDRKEQFF. The CDR3 DNA reads as TGTGCCAGCAGTGACAGGAAAGAGCAGTTCTTC.

This chain connects TRBV27 to TRBJ1-4; maybe TRBD1 (5 bases). V was trimmed by 5 bases and J by 4 bases, leaving 11 bases between them. Germline V gene sequence: CDR1 MNHEY, CDR2 SMNVEV (reference sequence). This CDR3 has 14 amino acids. Written as DNA, the CDR3 is TGTGCCAGCAGTCCAGGGAGGAATAATGAAAAACTGTTTTTT. Translated, it gives CASSPGRNNEKLFF. Together with reference TRBV27 and TRBJ1-4, the CDR3 gives the full variable domain: EAQVTQNPRYLITVTGKKLTVTCSQNMNHEYMSWYRQDPGLGLRQIYYSMNVEVTDKGDVPEGYKVSRKEKRNFPLILESPSPNQTSLYFCASSPGRNNEKLFFGSGTQLSVL.

The chain is built from TRBV29-1 and TRBJ1-1; D is unclear. CDR1 is SQVTM, CDR2 ANQGSEA, per germline. Trimming removed 5 bases from V and 6 bases from J, with 10 bases in between. This CDR3 spans 11 amino acids. CDR3 in DNA: TGCAGCGTTCTATATCTGGCTGAAGCTTTCTTT. This codes for CSVLYLAEAFF.

The chain carries TRBV11-2 and TRBJ2-3; a possible D gene is TRBD2 (5 bases). This CDR3 has 15 residues. Trimming removed 3 bases from V and 1 base from J, with 11 bases in between. CDR1 and CDR2 from the germline V gene are SGHAT and FQNNGV. The DNA for the CDR3 is TGTGCCAGCAGCTTTACGAGGGCGGGCACAGATACGCAGTATTTT. It codes for CASSFTRAGTDTQYF.

The rearrangement uses TRBV18 and TRBJ1-1; 9 bases match TRBD1. CDR1 and CDR2 from the germline V gene are KGHSH and LQKENI. V shed 5 bases, J shed 6 bases, and the junction held 10 bases outside the gene matches. CDR3 size: 15 residues. In DNA form, the CDR3 reads TGTGCCAGCTCAATACGGACAGGGGAGGGGCCTGAAGCTTTCTTT. It specifies CASSIRTGEGPEAFF.

The gene calls are TRBV6-4 and TRBJ1-2; D gene uncertain. The CDR3 consists of 16 residues. V was clipped by 0 bases and J by 7 bases, with 18 bases between them. CDR1 and CDR2 from the germline V gene are MRHNA and SNTAGT. This CDR3 is CASSDSINRGPSGYTF. In nucleotides, the CDR3 is TGTGCCAGCAGTGACTCGATCAATCGGGGTCCGAGTGGCTACACCTTC.

V gene TRBV19 combines with J gene TRBJ1-2, with D maybe TRBD1 (6 bases). Per germline, CDR1 LNHDA and CDR2 SQIVND (reference sequence). The CDR3 sequence is 13 residues long. Trimming removed 8 bases at V and 4 bases at J, with 14 bases between. The CDR3 coding sequence is TGTGCCAGTCGGACAGAATACCGCTATGGCTACACCTTC. It yields the protein CASRTEYRYGYTF. The whole variable domain, remainder taken from reference TRBV19 and TRBJ1-2, is DGGITQSPKYLFRKEGQNVTLSCEQNLNHDAMYWYRQDPGQGLRLIYYSQIVNDFQKGDIAEGYSVSREKKESFPLTVTSAQKNPTAFYLCASRTEYRYGYTFGSGTRLTVV.

CDR3: CASTIMGTGQETQYF. The CDR3, as DNA: TGTGCCAGCACCATAATGGGGACAGGCCAAGAGACCCAGTACTTC. The chain uses TRBV3-1 (or the pseudogene TRBV3-2) and TRBJ2-5, with 8 positions matching TRBD1. CDR1 and CDR2 (germline): LGHDT, YNNKEL (reference sequence). The CDR3 spans 15 residues. The J segment lost 1 base and the V segment lost 7 bases, leaving 8 bases of the junction unmatched.

This rearrangement joins TRBV7-2 to TRBJ1-2; D gene ambiguous. V dropped 5 bases and J dropped 2 bases, with 15 bases sitting between them. The CDR3 sequence is 15 residues long. Germline V lookup: CDR1 SGHTA, CDR2 FQGNSA. The CDR3 here is CASSPDPTRNYGYTF. In nucleotides, the CDR3 is TGTGCCAGCAGCCCTGACCCCACCAGGAACTATGGCTACACCTTC.

The chain couples TRBV29-1 to TRBJ1-2; 10 bases are shared with TRBD1. CDR1 SQVTM and CDR2 ANQGSEA come from the germline V gene. CDR3 length equals 12 residues. The V gene end was trimmed by 1 base and the J gene end by 8 bases; junction bases not matched to a gene: 1. The CDR3 protein is CSVEGTGGGYTF. The CDR3 DNA is TGCAGCGTTGAAGGGACAGGGGGAGGCTACACCTTC.

The chain has TRBV30 and TRBJ2-1; D gene unclear. V was shortened by 5 bases and J by 6 bases, with 23 bases between the two germline ends. The CDR3 totals 16 residues. CDR1 GTSNPN and CDR2 SVGIG come from the germline V gene (reference sequence). The CDR3 is CAWVPALRRQINEQFF. The CDR3, as DNA: TGTGCCTGGGTTCCCGCCCTCCGGCGACAAATCAATGAGCAGTTCTTC.

This chain's CDR3 is CASSGDGGGELFF. The DNA for the CDR3 is TGCGCCAGCAGTGGTGACGGGGGCGGGGAGCTGTTTTTT. V usage is TRBV10-2 and J usage is TRBJ2-2, with D possibly being TRBD2 (6 bases). V dropped 4 bases and J dropped 7 bases, with 10 bases sitting between them. CDR1 WSHSY and CDR2 SAAADI come from the germline V gene. This CDR3 comprises 13 residues.